This is a list of T cell receptor beta chains from one sample in a study of CD8+CD57+ T cells in acquired aplastic anemia. MiXCR was run by TCRdb on the reads, yielding one entry per CDR3 protein. In the table there are 200,000 to 250,000 distinct CDR3 sequences, around 50% of which are singletons. Material for sequencing was sorted CD4+, CD8+, or CD8+CD57+ T cells (not recorded which) from PBMCs. These receptors were taken from a human donor with aplastic anemia. Both conserved end residues are trimmed from each CDR3. Fields, in order: J gene, V gene, CDR3 protein.

>TRBJ1-6|TRBV19
ASRNRNSPLH
>TRBJ2-3|TRBV9
ASSVGASGGVTDTQY
>TRBJ1-6|TRBV10-2
ASSETGERYNSPLH
>TRBJ1-2|TRBV10-2
ASSESPGILTGYT
>TRBJ2-7|TRBV20-1
SASLLTGRGRVNEQY
>TRBJ2-1|TRBV6-5
ASSWGGGYNEQF
>TRBJ1-3|TRBV19
ASSGTLGTDLGNTIY
>TRBJ2-7|TRBV5-1
ASSLGGRGSEQY
>TRBJ2-7|TRBV15
ATSRDLGSSYEQY
>TRBJ2-5|TRBV7-9
ASSLTGGPETQY
>TRBJ2-7|TRBV10-3
AISAGHTYEQY
>TRBJ2-5|TRBV19
ASSPGTSGSETQY
>TRBJ2-7|TRBV7-8
ASRLPGTPHYEQY
>TRBJ2-3|TRBV20-1
SARWTDTQY
>TRBJ1-5|TRBV6-1
ASSEQLGSQPQH
>TRBJ2-7|TRBV3-1
ASSIDRVAYEQY